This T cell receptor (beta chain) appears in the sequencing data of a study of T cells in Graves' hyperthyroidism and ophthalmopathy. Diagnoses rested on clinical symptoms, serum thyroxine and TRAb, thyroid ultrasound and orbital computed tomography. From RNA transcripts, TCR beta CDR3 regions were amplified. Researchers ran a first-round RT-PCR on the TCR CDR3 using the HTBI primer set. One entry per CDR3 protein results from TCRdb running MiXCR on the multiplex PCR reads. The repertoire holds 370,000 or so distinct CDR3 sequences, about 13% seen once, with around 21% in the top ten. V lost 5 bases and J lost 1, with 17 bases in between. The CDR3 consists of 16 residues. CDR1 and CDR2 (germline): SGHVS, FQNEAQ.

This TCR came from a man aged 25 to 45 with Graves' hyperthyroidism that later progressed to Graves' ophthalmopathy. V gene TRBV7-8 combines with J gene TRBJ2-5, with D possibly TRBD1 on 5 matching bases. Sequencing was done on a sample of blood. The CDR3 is CASSPTTPGAQETQYF. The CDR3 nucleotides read TGTGCCAGCAGCCCCACTACCCCTGGGGCCCAAGAGACCCAGTACTTC.